The 2 T cell receptor beta chains below all came from one sample that was sequenced in a study of CD8 T cells in ankylosing spondylitis (dated by TCRdb to the late 2010s). The library was prepared using 5' RACE. TCRdb names Illumina HiSeq 2500 as the instrument used. TCRdb passed the public sequencing reads through fastp at Q25 and MiXCR, retaining productive beta sequences. Identical CDR3 proteins give one entry, which carries the most common genes and DNA. This sample holds 300,000 to 400,000 distinct CDR3 sequences; approximately 20% were observed only once. About a sixth of the sample is taken by the ten largest. Their cognate antigens are unknown. On the study overall, not on this receptor specifically: Blood from ankylosing spondylitis patients appeared to be characterized by a TCR beta motif made up of several highly homologous amino acid variants.

Sequenced input: blood, either unsorted or a sorted T cell fraction (not recorded which). The receptors derive from a male donor with ankylosing spondylitis.

The J gene is TRBJ1-5, the V gene TRBV23-1; 7 bases align to TRBD1. TRBV23-1 falls under the ORF class, with uncertain function. J was trimmed by 0 bases and V by 4 bases; bases with no gene match: 9. This CDR3 region has 17 residues. CDR3 DNA: TGCGCCAGCAGTCCCCCGGAAGGACAGGTTAGCAATCAGCCCCAGCATTTT. It specifies CASSPPEGQVSNQPQHF.

The rearrangement uses TRBV12-3 or TRBV12-4 and TRBJ2-7, with 9 bases matching TRBD1. The CDR3 runs to 15 residues. V trimming: 6 bases; J trimming: 7 bases; junction bases outside the gene matches: 13. The CDR3 here is CASSPTGQGQREQYF. The CDR3 nucleotides read TGTGCCAGCAGCCCTACGGGACAGGGACAGCGGGAGCAGTACTTC.